The 18 T cell receptor beta chains presented below share a single source sample, sequenced in a study of vaccination effects on CD4 cells after COVID-19. Measured with immunoSEQ multiplex PCR; TCRdb has only the in-frame clones, and not every one. The sample records around 65,000 clones, about three quarters being singletons. Antigen-specific CD4+ T cell clonotypes were called by their expansion after viral peptide-pool culture in ViraFEST. After around ten days in culture, the CD4+ T cells were isolated. Either the mRNA-1273 or the BNT162b2 vaccine was given to participants as two doses. These TCRs are of unknown antigen specificity. The sequencing here drew on CD4+ T cells from PBMCs cultured with HCoV-229E spike peptides, taken after COVID-19 vaccination. Receptors originate from a human donor who received a COVID-19 vaccine.

The chain uses TRBV7-9 and TRBJ2-7; 8 bases align to TRBD1. This CDR3 has 17 amino acids. Germline trimming cut 7 bases from V and 0 bases from J; bases unmatched to any gene: 14. Looked up from germline, CDR1 is SEHNR and CDR2 is FQNEAQ (reference sequence). CDR3: CASTKIGQGSPSYEQYV. The CDR3 DNA sequence: TGTGCCAGCACCAAAATCGGACAGGGCTCGCCCTCCTACGAGCAGTACGTC.

This clone was detected only once. The chain joins TRBV19 to TRBJ2-4; D is unclear. Per the germline V gene, CDR1 is LNHDA and CDR2 is SQIVND (reference sequence). V was pared by 3 bases and J by 0 bases, with 12 bases between. This CDR3 has 16 residues. The CDR3 DNA is TGTGCCAGTAGTATCTATACCGGGCTAGCCAAAAACATTCAGTACTTC. Its translation is CASSIYTGLAKNIQYF.

This rearrangement joins TRBV7-2 to TRBJ2-3; the D is unclear. CDR1 and CDR2 (germline): SGHTA, FQGNSA. Trimming left V 5 bases short and J 7 bases short, with 10 bases between. This CDR3 region has 12 residues. DNA for the CDR3: TGTGCCAGCAGCGAATATTCGAATACGCAGTATTTT. This encodes CASSEYSNTQYF.

The chain is built from TRBV6-4 and TRBJ2-7, with a weak D call TRBD1 (6 bases). Deletions cut 7 bases from V and 5 bases from J, with 12 bases between. The CDR3 totals 12 residues. CDR1 and CDR2 (germline): MRHNA, SNTAGT. CDR3 sequence (DNA): TGTGCCAGCACTGCGGACAGCGACGAGCAGTACGTC. Amino acids: CASTADSDEQYV.

The chain is built from TRBV7-2 and TRBJ2-3; no firm D call. With 3 bases removed from V and 7 bases from J, the gap between germline ends came to 8 bases. Germline V gene data show CDR1 as SGHTA and CDR2 as FQGNSA. The CDR3 contains 12 residues. CDR3 amino acids: CASSFYENTQYF. CDR3 DNA sequence: TGTGCCAGCAGCTTTTACGAAAATACGCAGTATTTT.

J is TRBJ2-2 and V is TRBV6-4; D might be TRBD1 or TRBD2, each matching 5 bases. Germline-derived CDR1 and CDR2 are MRHNA and SNTAGT. The CDR3 contains 14 residues. Deletions cut 3 bases from V and 7 bases from J, with 12 bases between. The CDR3 nucleotides read TGTGCCAGCAGTGATTCCGAGGGGTTCGGGGAGCTGTTTTTT. This encodes CASSDSEGFGELFF.

In its sample, this clone was seen a few times. The chain employs TRBV18 and TRBJ1-5; D perhaps matches TRBD1 (6 bases). Trimming stripped 3 bases from V and 6 bases from J, with 12 bases between. CDR1 is KGHSH and CDR2 is LQKENI in the germline V gene. This CDR3 is 14 amino acids long. DNA of the CDR3: TGTGCCAGCTCACCGACGGACAGTTTTCAGCCCCAGCATTTT. Protein product: CASSPTDSFQPQHF.

CDR3 residues: CSVEAASTDTQYF. The CDR3 region has the DNA TGCAGCGTTGAAGCCGCCAGCACAGATACGCAGTATTTT. The rearrangement links TRBV29-1 to TRBJ2-3, with no clear D. The V gene lost 1 base and the J gene lost 0 bases, with 5 bases spanning the gap. Germline V CDR1 and CDR2: SQVTM, ANQGSEA. The length of the CDR3 is 13 residues.

The rearrangement links TRBV6-5 to TRBJ2-5; 7 bases agree with TRBD2. The CDR3 has 12 residues. The V segment lost 8 bases and the J segment 3 bases; nucleotides outside the gene matches: 3. The V gene's germline CDR1 is MNHEY and CDR2 SVGAGI. CDR3 sequence (DNA): TGTGCCAGCCGTCGGGGGGAAGAGACCCAGTACTTC. This encodes CASRRGEETQYF.

The chain couples TRBV7-2 to TRBJ1-3, with D maybe TRBD1 (6 bases). Trimming removed 5 bases at V and 6 bases at J, with 17 bases between. Germline lookup yields CDR1 SGHTA and CDR2 FQGNSA. This CDR3 region has 15 residues. The CDR3 DNA sequence: TGTGCCAGCAGCCCTCCCGGGGGGCGCGAAAACACCATATATTTT. This sequence encodes CASSPPGGRENTIYF.

The chain employs TRBV18 and TRBJ2-7; D is perhaps TRBD1 or TRBD2 (5 bases each). Germline assignment: CDR1 KGHSH and CDR2 LQKENI. V gave up 4 bases and J gave up 3 bases, with 19 bases separating them. The length of the CDR3 is 16 residues. CDR3 residues: CASSLRGSIGGYEQYV. CDR3 bases: TGTGCCAGCTCACTGCGCGGGTCCATTGGGGGCTACGAGCAGTACGTC.

This chain joins TRBV5-1 and TRBJ2-5; TRBD2 matches at 15 bases. Germline trimming cut 2 bases from V and 3 bases from J; bases unmatched to any gene: 2. Germline values: CDR1 SGHRS, CDR2 YFSETQ. The CDR3 spans 16 residues. CDR3 sequence (DNA): TGCGCCAGCAGCTTCAGGACTAGCGGGGGGGAAGAGACCCAGTACTTC. This translates into CASSFRTSGGEETQYF.

The rearrangement links TRBV14 to TRBJ2-5; D unresolved. Germline V gene sequence: CDR1 SGHDN, CDR2 FVKESK. The CDR3 extends over 13 amino acids. Trimming shortened V by 0 bases and J by 4 bases, and 6 bases separated the two germline ends. This chain's CDR3 is CASSQDMGETQYF. The CDR3 nucleotides are TGTGCCAGCAGCCAAGATATGGGAGAGACCCAGTACTTC.

This rearrangement joins TRBV19 to TRBJ2-6, with D tentatively TRBD1 (6 bases). The V gene lost 5 bases and the J gene lost 2 bases, with 16 bases spanning the gap. Germline-derived CDR1 and CDR2 are LNHDA and SQIVND (reference sequence). This CDR3 is 17 amino acids long. The CDR3 nucleotides are TGTGCCAGTAGTCAACAAACAGGGAACCCTGGGGCCAACGTCCTGACTTTC. Amino acids: CASSQQTGNPGANVLTF.

This clone was observed a few times. The rearrangement joins TRBV30 to TRBJ1-4; the D gene is possibly TRBD1 (5 bases). Trimming stripped 3 bases from V and 7 bases from J, with 21 bases between. The CDR3 length is 16 residues. Germline values: CDR1 GTSNPN, CDR2 SVGIG (reference sequence). CDR3 amino acids: CAWSPPPTVPTEKLFF. CDR3 DNA: TGTGCCTGGAGCCCCCCGCCGACAGTTCCTACTGAAAAACTGTTTTTT.

The genes are TRBV5-1 and TRBJ2-3; 7 bases line up with TRBD2. Germline CDR1 reads SGHRS; CDR2 reads YFSETQ. V shed 5 bases, J shed 2 bases, and the junction held 5 bases outside the gene matches. This CDR3 is 14 amino acids long. CDR3 DNA: TGCGCCAGCAGAACAGCGGGGAACACAGATACGCAGTATTTT. Translating it yields CASRTAGNTDTQYF.

This sequence joins TRBV9 and TRBJ2-2; 8 positions agree with TRBD1. V shed 0 bases and J 8 bases; nucleotides not matched to a gene: 6. The V gene's germline CDR1 is SGDLS and CDR2 YYNGEE. The CDR3 has 15 residues. The CDR3 nucleotides are TGTGCCAGCAGCGTAGGACAGGGGCCGTCGGGGGAGCTGTTTTTT. The encoded protein is CASSVGQGPSGELFF.

This sequence joins TRBV4-1 and TRBJ2-5; no clear D. This CDR3 is 15 amino acids long. The V gene's germline CDR1 is MGHRA and CDR2 YSYEKL. The ends were cut back, 2 bases at V and 4 bases at J, with 14 bases in the middle. This CDR3 reads CASSQLPGRVETQYF. The CDR3 nucleotides read TGCGCCAGCAGCCAACTCCCCGGACGCGTAGAGACCCAGTACTTC.